This TCR beta chain is from a study of sequential checkpoint blockade in melanoma. Study context: After both sequences, patients received maintenance nivolumab. Roughly 20 patients had matched tumor biopsies before treatment and at week 13 after nivolumab or ipilimumab alone.

Note on this clone: Its antigen is as yet unknown.

Clones were read by immunoSEQ multiplex PCR, and TCRdb kept only the in-frame ones, dropping some. The table includes roughly 20,000 clones, 26% detected once. Points from the study as a whole: Clinical benefit was about 30 times likelier when tumor T-cell fraction and clonality increased.

Treatment in this sample: randomized to nivolumab then ipilimumab (arm A) or the reverse (arm B). The CDR3 is made up of 14 amino acids. Germline CDR1 is KGHSH and CDR2 is LQKENI. The germline V and J ends were trimmed by 3 bases and 8 bases, with 16 bases remaining between them. The receptor's source is a human donor with melanoma. Sequencing was performed on tumor tissue (inferred from file names), taken from a patient given nivolumab and ipilimumab in sequence. The V and J genes are TRBV18 and TRBJ1-1; a possible D gene is TRBD1 (5 bases). The DNA of the CDR3 is TGTGCCAGCTCACCGGAACAAGGAGGGGCGGAAGCTTTCTTT. Protein sequence: CASSPEQGGAEAFF.